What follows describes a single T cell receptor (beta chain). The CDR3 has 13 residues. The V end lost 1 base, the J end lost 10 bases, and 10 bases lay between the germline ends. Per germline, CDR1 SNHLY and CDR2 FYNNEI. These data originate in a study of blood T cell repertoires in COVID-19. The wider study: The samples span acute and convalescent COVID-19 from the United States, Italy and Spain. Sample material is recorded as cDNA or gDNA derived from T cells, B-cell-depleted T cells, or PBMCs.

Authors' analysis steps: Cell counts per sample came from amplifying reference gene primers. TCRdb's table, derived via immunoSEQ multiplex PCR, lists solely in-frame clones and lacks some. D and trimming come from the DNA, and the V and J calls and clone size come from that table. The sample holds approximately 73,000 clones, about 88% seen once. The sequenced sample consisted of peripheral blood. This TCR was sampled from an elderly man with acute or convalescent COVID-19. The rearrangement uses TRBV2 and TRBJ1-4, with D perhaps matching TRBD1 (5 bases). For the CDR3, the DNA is TGTGCCAGCAGTGAAGGGACATTTGTAAAACTGTTTTTT. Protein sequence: CASSEGTFVKLFF.